This T cell receptor (beta chain) was captured by sequencing in a study of T cell responses to AZD1222 COVID-19 vaccine. This clone was seen just once. As yet, its antigen is unknown. This same CDR3 is encoded by further DNA sequences in the sample. The repertoire was sequenced with immunoSEQ multiplex PCR; TCRdb's copy has only in-frame clones and lacks some. The sample consists of some 180,000 clones, just over 90% of them appearing once. Study conclusions and caveats: Repertoires in all cases were sampled only once the peak T cell response had passed. The donors showed a predominance of white British ancestry and of females, with possible underestimation of clonal diversity. Among those given AZD1222, only six were seropositive at baseline. As reported, nearly half of all spike-specific TCRs target variant regions that are unmutated.

The CDR3 sequence is 15 residues long. Trimming shortened V by 3 bases and J by 0 bases, and 9 bases separated the two germline ends. CDR1 and CDR2 from the germline V gene are KGHSH and LQKENI. The source of this sequence is an adult who received the AZD1222 COVID-19 vaccine. This chain links TRBV18 with TRBJ1-3, with D unresolved. The sample was peripheral blood, taken 28 days after the second AZD1222 dose. The CDR3: CASSPGRSSGNTIYF. The CDR3 coding sequence is TGTGCCAGCTCACCGGGTAGGAGCTCTGGAAACACCATATATTTT.